This T cell receptor beta chain stems from a study of CD8+CD57+ T cells in acquired aplastic anemia. The V end lost 5 bases, the J end lost 1 base, and 11 bases lay between the germline ends. Germline-derived CDR1 and CDR2 are MNHEY and SVGAGI. This CDR3 spans 14 amino acids. In patients chosen for sequencing, flow cytometry had shown CD8+CD57+ cell expansion. This clonotype was counted many times. The study profiled TCR beta VDJ and CDR3 using genomic DNA as template. Using its own MiXCR run on the reads, TCRdb lists one record per CDR3 protein. The sample has approximately 190,000 distinct CDR3 sequences; roughly half are singletons.

The chain carries TRBV6-5 and TRBJ1-1; perhaps TRBD1 as D (5 bases). The TCR sequence derives from a human donor with aplastic anemia. Sequencing input: sorted CD4+, CD8+, or CD8+CD57+ T cells (not recorded which) from PBMCs. CDR3 protein: CASSRDQGNTEAFF. The CDR3 DNA sequence: TGTGCCAGCAGTCGAGATCAGGGGAACACTGAAGCTTTCTTT.